This entry lists 17 T cell receptor beta chains sequenced from one sample in a study of cytomegalovirus exposure and HLA in healthy donors (TCRdb year 2017). The library was prepared using the immunoSEQ multiplex PCR assay. The multiplex PCR relied on a mix of 60 forward primers for TCR Vbeta segments and 13 reverse primers for TCR Jbeta segments. The source is immuneACCESS, and TCRdb retained only in-frame sequences with V and J called. Part of the clones is not carried over; for the studies checked, unresolved V genes explain less than half of this, and the remainder is unexplained. The table for this sample lists about 140,000 clones; 70% to 80% of them were counted only once. The ten largest make up approximately 1.5% of the sample. Sequenced input: PBMCs. The source is a female donor in good health and CMV-seronegative.

The chain carries TRBV5-1 and TRBJ1-1; D not resolved. CDR3 length equals 13 residues. CDR1 and CDR2 (germline): SGHRS, YFSETQ. Trimming removed 5 bases from V and 1 base from J, with 9 bases in between. Here the CDR3 reads CASRTPGNTEAFF. The CDR3 nucleotides read TGCGCCAGCAGAACCCCGGGGAACACTGAAGCTTTCTTT. The whole variable domain, remainder taken from reference TRBV5-1 and TRBJ1-1, is KAGVTQTPRYLIKTRGQQVTLSCSPISGHRSVSWYQQTPGQGLQFLFEYFSETQRNKGNFPGRFSGRQFSNSRSEMNVSTLELGDSALYLCASRTPGNTEAFFGQGTRLTVV.

This chain connects TRBV5-1 to TRBJ2-1, with 9 bases identical to TRBD2. V was clipped by 0 bases and J by 6 bases; unmatched bases: 4. Germline V lookup: CDR1 SGHRS, CDR2 YFSETQ. The CDR3 is 15 residues long. The CDR3 protein is CASSLVRGGANEQFF. The CDR3 bases are TGCGCCAGCAGCTTGGTGCGGGGGGGGGCCAATGAGCAGTTCTTC.

V is TRBV6-1 and J is TRBJ2-4; perhaps TRBD1 as D (6 bases). V gave up 6 bases and J gave up 6 bases, with 15 bases separating them. Germline-derived CDR1 and CDR2 are MNHNS and SASEGT. The CDR3 totals 14 residues. CDR3 nucleotides: TGTGCCAGCAGCCCGCCGGGACAAATAAACATTCAGTACTTC. This codes for CASSPPGQINIQYF.

The chain has TRBV6-6 and TRBJ1-4; TRBD1 agrees at 9 bases. The V and J ends lost 2 bases and 6 bases, in that order; junction bases with no gene match: 4. This CDR3 is 15 amino acids long. Germline CDR1 is MNHNY and CDR2 is SVGAGI (reference sequence). The DNA of the CDR3 is TGTGCCAGCAGTTACCCACAGGGGGCTGATGAAAAACTGTTTTTT. Residues: CASSYPQGADEKLFF.

This clone was picked up a small number of times. The genes are TRBV19 and TRBJ1-1, with D unclear. Germline CDR1 reads LNHDA; CDR2 reads SQIVND (reference sequence). The V end lost 3 bases, the J end lost 4 bases, and 9 bases lay between the germline ends. This CDR3 contains 13 residues. The CDR3 sequence: CASSIGGSTEAFF. CDR3 sequence (DNA): TGTGCCAGTAGTATCGGAGGGAGCACTGAAGCTTTCTTT.

The rearrangement joins TRBV10-1 to TRBJ2-4, with D possibly being TRBD1 (6 bases). The length of the CDR3 is 12 residues. Trimming pared 5 bases from V and 8 bases from J, leaving 10 bases between. Germline V gene sequence: CDR1 WNHNN, CDR2 SYGVQD (reference sequence). CDR3 residues: CASSTGNDIQYF. For the CDR3, the DNA is TGCGCCAGCAGTACAGGGAATGACATTCAGTACTTC.

The chain's CDR3 is CASSPGGAGNTIYF. CDR3 DNA sequence: TGTGCCAGCAGTCCGGGGGGGGCTGGAAACACCATATATTTT. The rearrangement links TRBV6-5 to TRBJ1-3; D is perhaps TRBD1 (5 bases). Germline loops: CDR1 MNHEY, CDR2 SVGAGI. The CDR3 contains 14 residues. The V end was cut by 5 bases, the J end by 2 bases, with 10 bases between.

The rearrangement links TRBV10-1 to TRBJ1-1, with a tentative D call TRBD1 (5 bases). CDR1 is WNHNN, CDR2 SYGVQD, per germline (reference sequence). The CDR3 extends over 15 amino acids. V was shortened by 3 bases and J by 11 bases, with 22 bases between the two germline ends. CDR3 DNA: TGCGCCAGCAGTGATGGTTCCCCCAGGGAGGGGTCGGCTTTCTTT. It yields the protein CASSDGSPREGSAFF.

V is TRBV7-6 and J is TRBJ2-3; D may be TRBD2 (6 bases). Germline V gene data show CDR1 as SGHVS and CDR2 as FNYEAQ. The CDR3 has 16 residues. Deletions cut 5 bases from V and 2 bases from J, with 17 bases between. CDR3 bases: TGTGCCAGCAGCCCGGAAGGCTGGGACTTCACAGATACGCAGTATTTT. Protein sequence: CASSPEGWDFTDTQYF.

V usage is TRBV21-1 and J usage is TRBJ1-1; the table's D call TRBD1 went unverified against the DNA. TRBV21-1 is marked as a pseudogene. This CDR3 contains 15 residues. The CDR3 reads CASSKEFSGNTEAFF. The CDR3 DNA reads TGTGCCAGCAGCAAAGAATTTTCAGGGAACACTGAAGCTTTCTTT.

The chain recombines TRBV29-1 with TRBJ2-1; 9 bases agree with TRBD2. This CDR3 region has 15 residues. Looked up from germline, CDR1 is SQVTM and CDR2 is ANQGSEA. V lost 6 bases to trimming and J lost 0 bases; unmatched junction nucleotides: 6. The CDR3 nucleotides are TGCAGCGTGGGAGGACTAGCGCGCTCCTACAATGAGCAGTTCTTC. Encoded protein: CSVGGLARSYNEQFF.

The genes are TRBV23-1 and TRBJ1-5; D gene uncertain. TRBV23-1 is sorted into the ORF group, with uncertain function. The CDR3 runs 14 residues. Trimming took off 2 bases at V and 6 bases at J, with 11 bases between the two ends. The CDR3 is CASSQGRGTQPQHF. CDR3 nucleotides: TGCGCCAGCAGTCAAGGGCGGGGTACTCAGCCCCAGCATTTT.

The rearrangement links TRBV5-4 to TRBJ2-6; perhaps TRBD2 as D (6 bases). V was cut by 3 bases and J by 4 bases, with 8 bases left in between. Per the germline V gene, CDR1 is SGHNT and CDR2 is YYREEE (reference sequence). This CDR3 contains 14 residues. CDR3 nucleotide sequence: TGTGCCAGCAGCTGGGGGGACGGGGCCAACGTCCTGACTTTC. Its translation: CASSWGDGANVLTF. The full variable domain, rest sourced from reference TRBV5-4 and TRBJ2-6, is ETGVTQSPTHLIKTRGQQVTLRCSSQSGHNTVSWYQQALGQGPQFIFQYYREEENGRGNFPPRFSGLQFPNYSSELNVNALELDDSALYLCASSWGDGANVLTFGAGSRLTVL.

The chain uses TRBV10-1 and TRBJ1-1; 9 nucleotides line up with TRBD1. Germline V gene sequence: CDR1 WNHNN, CDR2 SYGVQD (reference sequence). There are 14 residues in the CDR3. The junction had 2 bases not matched to a gene; V was cut back by 5 bases and J by 1 base. This chain's CDR3 is CASSSGQGNTEAFF. The CDR3 nucleotides are TGCGCCAGCAGTTCGGGACAGGGGAACACTGAAGCTTTCTTT.

The V gene is TRBV5-4, the J gene TRBJ2-2; weak D call: TRBD1 (5 bases). This CDR3 comprises 16 residues. Trimming removed 0 bases at V and 1 base at J, with 10 bases between. Germline V gene lookup returns CDR1 SGHNT and CDR2 YYREEE (reference sequence). The CDR3 region is CASSLEGARNTGELFF. Here the CDR3 DNA reads TGTGCCAGCAGCTTGGAAGGGGCGCGGAACACCGGGGAGCTGTTTTTT.

The chain couples TRBV28 to TRBJ2-7, with D possibly TRBD1 on 5 matching bases. The V gene's germline CDR1 is MDHEN and CDR2 SYDVKM. V lost 1 base and J lost 5, with 15 bases in between. The CDR3 length is 15 residues. The CDR3 here is CASSLSLGLIHEQYF. For the CDR3, the DNA is TGTGCCAGCAGTTTATCCTTGGGGCTGATTCACGAGCAGTACTTC.

The gene calls are TRBV11-3 and TRBJ1-3; no firm D call. V was shortened by 0 bases and J by 5 bases, with 5 bases between the two germline ends. The CDR3 is made up of 13 amino acids. CDR1 is SGHNT and CDR2 is YENEEA in the germline V gene. The CDR3 spells CASSLDSRNTIYF. In DNA, the CDR3 is TGTGCCAGCAGCTTAGATTCAAGAAACACCATATATTTT.